This T cell receptor beta chain was retrieved from a study of human T cells and chemical hapten exposure. The germline V gene has CDR1 SGHNT and CDR2 YYREEE (reference sequence). This CDR3 is built from 15 residues. V was pared by 0 bases and J by 4 bases, with 12 bases between. The study used a library that attached unique molecular identifiers to individual cDNA molecules. Via MiXCR, TCRdb re-called the RACE reads, giving one row per CDR3 protein. This sample has approximately 91,000 distinct CDR3 sequences, with around 10% found just once. Noted time point: patch test 2, 6 weeks after DPC sensitization. This sample's treatment: therapeutic diphenylcyclopropenone sensitization with weekly scalp DPC. Ahead of each patch test application, blood was drawn. This clonotype was recorded many times. No antigen is known for it. Study results and limitations: Expanded TCR sets contained significantly more large CDR3 similarity clusters than controls.

The chain is built from TRBV5-4 and TRBJ2-3; possibly TRBD1 or TRBD2 for D (6 bases each). This sample comprised whole blood, obtained in connection with sensitization to the hapten diphenylcyclopropenone (DPC). This TCR was recovered from a man between 18 and 29 years old with alopecia areata. Some clones in this sample may be carry-over from other donors' samples. CDR3 nucleotide sequence: TGTGCCAGCAGCTTGGCCGGGGGCGGGGCAGATACGCAGTATTTT. This translates into CASSLAGGGADTQYF. The whole variable domain, remainder taken from reference TRBV5-4 and TRBJ2-3, is ETGVTQSPTHLIKTRGQQVTLRCSSQSGHNTVSWYQQALGQGPQFIFQYYREEENGRGNFPPRFSGLQFPNYSSELNVNALELDDSALYLCASSLAGGGADTQYFGPGTRLTVL.